Presented here are 14 T cell receptor beta chains from one specimen sequenced in a study of blood T cell repertoires in COVID-19. Using immunoSEQ multiplex PCR, the repertoire was profiled, and TCRdb retains in-frame clones only, with some absent. This table holds about 90,000 clones, around 93% found once. Sample: peripheral blood. The receptors shown here come from a human donor with active COVID-19. The donor label of this sample is uncertain.

V usage is TRBV27 and J usage is TRBJ2-5; TRBD2 aligns across 8 bases. The CDR3 has 15 residues. Trimming removed 6 bases from V and 6 bases from J; junction bases left unmatched: 12. From germline, CDR1 is MNHEY and CDR2 SMNVEV (reference sequence). The CDR3 nucleotides are TGTGCCAGCAGCCAATACGGGGGGGCCTCTCAGACCCAGTACTTC. Its protein is CASSQYGGASQTQYF.

The chain combines TRBV25-1 with TRBJ2-1; 10 bases agree with TRBD2. The CDR3 extends over 14 amino acids. Germline lookup yields CDR1 MGHDK and CDR2 SYGVNS. V was pared by 1 base and J by 10 bases, with 4 bases of the junction left unmatched. For the CDR3, the DNA is TGTGCCAGCAGTGAATGGGCTAGCGGGGGCGAGCAGTTCTTC. It encodes CASSEWASGGEQFF. The whole variable domain, remainder taken from reference TRBV25-1 and TRBJ2-1, is EADIYQTPRYLVIGTGKKITLECSQTMGHDKMYWYQQDPGMELHLIHYSYGVNSTEKGDLSSESTVSRIRTEHFPLTLESARPSHTSQYLCASSEWASGGEQFFGPGTRLTVL.

This clone was observed a single time. The V gene is TRBV14, the J gene TRBJ2-1; 8 bases match TRBD2. The CDR3 spans 14 residues. Germline V lookup: CDR1 SGHDN, CDR2 FVKESK. The J segment lost 6 bases and the V segment lost 3 bases, leaving 4 bases of the junction unmatched. The CDR3 protein is CASSHLRGANEQFF. The CDR3 nucleotides are TGTGCCAGCAGCCACCTGCGGGGGGCCAATGAGCAGTTCTTC.

V is TRBV27 and J is TRBJ2-1, with TRBD1 as a possible D gene (5 bases). Trimming took 5 bases from V and 7 from J, leaving 18 bases between them. Germline V gives CDR1 MNHEY, CDR2 SMNVEV (reference sequence). There are 15 residues in the CDR3. The DNA for the CDR3 is TGTGCCAGCAGTATTGCGGCAGGGCTAGAAAATGAGCAGTTCTTC. This encodes CASSIAAGLENEQFF.

The chain is built from TRBV27 and TRBJ1-5; TRBD1 might be the D (5 bases). Between the trimmed V and J ends, which lost 3 bases and 7 bases, there was a span of 16 bases. CDR3 length: 15 amino acids. Germline CDR1 is MNHEY and CDR2 is SMNVEV (reference sequence). This chain's CDR3 is CASSLHSSGGQPQHF. The CDR3 coding sequence is TGTGCCAGCAGTTTGCATTCGTCGGGGGGACAGCCCCAGCATTTT.

The rearrangement joins TRBV5-5 to TRBJ1-6; 10 positions agree with TRBD1. The CDR3 covers 16 residues. The germline CDR1 and CDR2 sequences are SGHKS and YYEKEE (reference sequence). V trimming: 4 bases; J trimming: 7 bases; junction bases outside the gene matches: 8. For the CDR3, the DNA is TGTGCCAGCAGCACCAGACAGGGGGCGGGAAATTCACCCCTCCACTTT. Protein: CASSTRQGAGNSPLHF.

The chain uses TRBV5-4 and TRBJ1-2, with 7 bases that match TRBD1. CDR3 size: 13 residues. CDR1 and CDR2 from the germline V gene are SGHNT and YYREEE (reference sequence). With 0 bases clipped from V and 4 bases from J, the junction kept 0 bases outside the gene matches. The CDR3 coding sequence is TGTGCCAGCAGCTTGGACAGGGGCTATGGCTACACCTTC. Amino acid sequence: CASSLDRGYGYTF.

The chain recombines TRBV12-3 or TRBV12-4 with TRBJ2-1; D not resolved. CDR3 length: 12 amino acids. V shed 0 bases and J shed 10 bases, with 7 bases lying between them. CDR3 amino acids: CASSLARGEQFF. CDR3 DNA sequence: TGTGCCAGCAGTTTAGCGAGAGGAGAGCAGTTCTTC.

The chain is built from TRBV5-4 and TRBJ2-3; 10 bases fit TRBD2. CDR3 length equals 15 residues. The ends lost 4 bases at V and 5 bases at J; junction bases unmatched: 7. The germline V gene encodes CDR1 SGHNT and CDR2 YYREEE (reference sequence). As DNA, the CDR3 is TGTGCCAGCAGCCAGCGGGGGGGGGAATTAGATACGCAGTATTTT. Encoded protein: CASSQRGGELDTQYF.

This clone showed up just once. The chain has TRBV6-4 and TRBJ2-3; 7 positions match TRBD1. Germline V lookup: CDR1 MRHNA, CDR2 SNTAGT. The CDR3 is 15 amino acids. The V and J ends lost 0 bases and 5 bases, in that order; junction bases with no gene match: 5. The CDR3 bases are TGTGCCAGCAGTGACTCGCAGGGGGAAGGAGATACGCAGTATTTT. Its protein is CASSDSQGEGDTQYF.

The chain links TRBV18 to TRBJ2-3; D is ambiguous. Trimming cost V 4 bases and J 5 bases, with 16 bases left between them. CDR1 is KGHSH, CDR2 LQKENI, per germline. The CDR3 is 15 residues long. DNA for the CDR3: TGTGCCAGCTCACTGGCAGGTTCAAGCCGAGATACGCAGTATTTT. It specifies CASSLAGSSRDTQYF.

The chain couples TRBV9 to TRBJ2-5, with 10 bases identical to TRBD1. The CDR3 is made up of 15 amino acids. With V trimmed by 2 bases and J by 4 bases, 5 bases remained unmatched. CDR1 is SGDLS and CDR2 is YYNGEE in the germline V gene. Here the CDR3 reads CASSVGTGEGETQYF. For the CDR3, the DNA is TGTGCCAGCAGCGTTGGGACAGGGGAGGGAGAGACCCAGTACTTC.

This clone has a handful of counts. The chain links TRBV28 to TRBJ1-2, with D possibly being TRBD1 (6 bases). The length of the CDR3 is 15 residues. Germline CDR1 reads MDHEN; CDR2 reads SYDVKM. V was cut by 3 bases and J by 2 bases, with 13 bases left in between. The CDR3 sequence: CASSLGGRLNYGYTF. CDR3 in DNA: TGTGCCAGCAGTTTGGGGGGGCGTCTCAACTATGGCTACACCTTC.

The chain carries TRBV6-6 and TRBJ1-5; D gene ambiguous. CDR3 length: 16 residues. The V end lost 4 bases, the J end lost 1 base, and 14 bases lay between the germline ends. CDR1 and CDR2 from the germline V gene are MNHNY and SVGAGI (reference sequence). CDR3 coding DNA: TGTGCCAGCAGTTTTGGCGGGGATACGAGCAATCAGCCCCAGCATTTT. This encodes CASSFGGDTSNQPQHF.